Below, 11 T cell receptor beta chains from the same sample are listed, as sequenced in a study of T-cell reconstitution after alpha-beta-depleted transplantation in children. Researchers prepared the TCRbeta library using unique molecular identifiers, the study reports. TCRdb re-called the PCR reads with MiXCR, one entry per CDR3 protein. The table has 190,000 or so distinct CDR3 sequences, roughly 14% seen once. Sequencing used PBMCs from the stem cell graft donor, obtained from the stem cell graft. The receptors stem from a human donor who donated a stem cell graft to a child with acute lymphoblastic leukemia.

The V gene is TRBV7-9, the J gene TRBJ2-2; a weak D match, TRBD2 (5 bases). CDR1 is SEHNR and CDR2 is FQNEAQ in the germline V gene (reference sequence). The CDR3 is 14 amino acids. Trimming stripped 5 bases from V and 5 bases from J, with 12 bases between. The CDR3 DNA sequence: TGTGCCAGCAGCGTTAGCGATCCGACCGGGGAGCTGTTTTTT. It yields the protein CASSVSDPTGELFF.

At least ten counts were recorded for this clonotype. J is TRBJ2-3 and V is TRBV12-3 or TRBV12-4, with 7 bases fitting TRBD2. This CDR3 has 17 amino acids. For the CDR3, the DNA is TGTGTACTTATTAGGGTGAGCGGGACCCGCCCCACAGATACGCAGTATTTT. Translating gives CVLIRVSGTRPTDTQYF.

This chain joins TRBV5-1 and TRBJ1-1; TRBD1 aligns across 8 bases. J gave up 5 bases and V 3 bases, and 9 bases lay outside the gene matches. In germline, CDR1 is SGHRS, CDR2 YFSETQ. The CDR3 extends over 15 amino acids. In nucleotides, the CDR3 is TGCGCCAGCAGCTGGGCAGGGGGCGTAGGTACTGAAGCTTTCTTT. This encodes CASSWAGGVGTEAFF.

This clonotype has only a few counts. Here the CDR3 reads CSAGVGVGVTGELFF. The DNA of the CDR3 is TGCAGTGCCGGGGTGGGGGTTGGGGTCACCGGGGAGCTGTTTTTT. The chain carries TRBV20-1 and TRBJ2-2; D possibly matches TRBD1 or TRBD2 (5 bases each). Trimming took off 6 bases at V and 4 bases at J, with 18 bases between the two ends. Germline values: CDR1 DFQATT, CDR2 SNEGSKA (reference sequence). The CDR3 is made up of 15 amino acids.

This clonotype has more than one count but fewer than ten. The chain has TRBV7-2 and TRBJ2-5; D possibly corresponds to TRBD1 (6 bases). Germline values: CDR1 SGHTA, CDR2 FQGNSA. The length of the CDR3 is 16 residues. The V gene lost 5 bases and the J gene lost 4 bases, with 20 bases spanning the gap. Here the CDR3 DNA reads TGTGCCAGCAGCCAGCGTAGGGGGAGTGGGGCAGAGACCCAGTACTTC. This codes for CASSQRRGSGAETQYF.

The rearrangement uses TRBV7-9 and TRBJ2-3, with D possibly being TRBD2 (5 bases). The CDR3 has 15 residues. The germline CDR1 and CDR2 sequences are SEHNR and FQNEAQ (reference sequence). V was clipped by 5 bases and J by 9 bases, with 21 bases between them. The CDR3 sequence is CASSTHERSGETQYF. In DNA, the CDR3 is TGTGCCAGCAGCACCCACGAGCGGAGTGGGGAGACGCAGTATTTT.

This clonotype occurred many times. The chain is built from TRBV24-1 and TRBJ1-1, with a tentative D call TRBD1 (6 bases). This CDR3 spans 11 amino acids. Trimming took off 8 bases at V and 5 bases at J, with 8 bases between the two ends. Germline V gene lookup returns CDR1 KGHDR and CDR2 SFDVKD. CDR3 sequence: CATKRGTEAFF. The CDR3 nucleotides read TGTGCCACCAAAAGGGGGACTGAAGCTTTCTTT.

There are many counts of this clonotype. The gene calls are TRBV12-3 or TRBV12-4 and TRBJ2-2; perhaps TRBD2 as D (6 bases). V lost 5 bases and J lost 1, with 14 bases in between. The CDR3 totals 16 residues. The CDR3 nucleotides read TGTGCCAGCAGTCCGGGGAGGTTGGGGAACACCGGGGAGCTGTTTTTT. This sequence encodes CASSPGRLGNTGELFF.

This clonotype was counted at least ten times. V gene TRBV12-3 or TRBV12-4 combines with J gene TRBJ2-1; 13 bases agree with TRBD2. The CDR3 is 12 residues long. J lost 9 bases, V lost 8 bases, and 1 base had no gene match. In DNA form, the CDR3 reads TGTGCCAGCCGGACTAGCGGGGGTGAGCAGTTCTTC. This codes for CASRTSGGEQFF.

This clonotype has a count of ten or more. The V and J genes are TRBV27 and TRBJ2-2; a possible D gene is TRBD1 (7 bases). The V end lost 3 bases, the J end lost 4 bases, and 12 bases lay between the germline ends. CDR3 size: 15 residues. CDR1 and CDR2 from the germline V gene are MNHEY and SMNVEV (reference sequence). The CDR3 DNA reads TGTGCCAGCAGTTTTAGGCAGGGGGGCACCGGGGAGCTGTTTTTT. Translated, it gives CASSFRQGGTGELFF.

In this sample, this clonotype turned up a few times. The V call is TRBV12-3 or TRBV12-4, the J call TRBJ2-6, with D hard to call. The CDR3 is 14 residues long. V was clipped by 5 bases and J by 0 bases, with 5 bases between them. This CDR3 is CASSRNSGANVLTF. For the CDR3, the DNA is TGTGCCAGCAGTCGAAACTCTGGGGCCAACGTCCTGACTTTC.